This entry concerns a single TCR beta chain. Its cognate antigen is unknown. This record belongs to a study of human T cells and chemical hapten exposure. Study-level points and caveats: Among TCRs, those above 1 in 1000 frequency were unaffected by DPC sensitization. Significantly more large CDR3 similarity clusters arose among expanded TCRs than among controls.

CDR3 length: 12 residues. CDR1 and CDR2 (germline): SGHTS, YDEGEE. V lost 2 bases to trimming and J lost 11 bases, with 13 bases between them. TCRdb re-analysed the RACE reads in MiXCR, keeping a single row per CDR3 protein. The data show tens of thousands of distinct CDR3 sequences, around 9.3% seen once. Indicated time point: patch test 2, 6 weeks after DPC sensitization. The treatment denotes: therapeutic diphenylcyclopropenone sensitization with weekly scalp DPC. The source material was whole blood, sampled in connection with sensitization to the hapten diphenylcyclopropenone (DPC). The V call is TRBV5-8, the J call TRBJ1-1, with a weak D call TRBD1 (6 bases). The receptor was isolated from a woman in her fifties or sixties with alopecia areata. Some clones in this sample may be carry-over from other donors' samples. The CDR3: CASSFQGLTAFF. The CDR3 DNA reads TGTGCCAGCAGCTTTCAGGGGCTTACGGCTTTCTTT.